One sample yielded the 22 T cell receptor beta chains listed below, sequenced in a study of blood T cells in healthy people across ages. Combining a sample-barcoded 5' primer with a J-beta primer mix, a second PCR ran for 7 to 11 cycles. TCRdb analysed the 5' RACE reads with MiXCR anew, one entry per CDR3 protein. The data show hundreds of thousands of distinct CDR3 sequences, with under 30% seen just once and roughly 14% held by the top ten. Sequenced: blood. The source is a woman older than 75 in good health.

The chain carries TRBV30 and TRBJ2-7; the match to TRBD2 covers 7 bases. Germline-derived CDR1 and CDR2 are GTSNPN and SVGIG (reference sequence). With 1 base clipped from V and 4 bases from J, the junction kept 7 bases outside the gene matches. CDR3 length: 14 amino acids. The CDR3 region has the DNA TGTGCCTGGAGTGGTCCCGGGGGGAGGTACGAGCAGTACTTC. It yields the protein CAWSGPGGRYEQYF. Based on the CDR3 plus reference TRBV30 and TRBJ2-7, the full variable domain is SQTIHQWPATLVQPVGSPLSLECTVEGTSNPNLYWYRQAAGRGLQLLFYSVGIGQISSEVPQNLSASRPQDRQFILSSKKLLLSDSGFYLCAWSGPGGRYEQYFGPGTRLTVT.

This clonotype was picked up many times. The chain links TRBV5-5 to TRBJ1-2, with 8 bases matching TRBD1. V lost 4 bases and J lost 7; bases outside the gene matches: 6. The CDR3 is 13 residues long. The germline V gene encodes CDR1 SGHKS and CDR2 YYEKEE (reference sequence). This chain's CDR3 is CASSLDRVVGYTF. In nucleotides, the CDR3 is TGTGCCAGCAGCCTGGACAGGGTAGTTGGCTACACCTTC. The complete variable domain, with remaining parts taken from reference TRBV5-5 and TRBJ1-2, reads DAGVTQSPTHLIKTRGQQVTLRCSPISGHKSVSWYQQVLGQGPQFIFQYYEKEERGRGNFPDRFSARQFPNYSSELNVNALLLGDSALYLCASSLDRVVGYTFGSGTRLTVV.

This clonotype was seen a few times. This chain links TRBV2 with TRBJ1-5; unclear D gene. Trimming removed 4 bases at V and 2 bases at J, with 12 bases between. The CDR3 runs to 15 residues. Germline lookup yields CDR1 SNHLY and CDR2 FYNNEI. Written as DNA, the CDR3 is TGTGCCAGCAGTGCCTACCGACAAGGCAATCAGCCCCAGCATTTT. This translates into CASSAYRQGNQPQHF.

This clonotype was counted at least ten times. The V gene is TRBV4-3, the J gene TRBJ2-1; 9 bases fit TRBD2. V was clipped by 0 bases and J by 8 bases; unmatched bases: 11. Germline V gene data show CDR1 as LGHNA and CDR2 as YSLEER. The CDR3 extends over 17 amino acids. The CDR3 spells CASSQDWPAGGRHEQFF. The DNA for the CDR3 is TGCGCCAGCAGCCAAGATTGGCCAGCGGGGGGCCGGCATGAGCAGTTCTTC.

The V and J genes are TRBV11-2 and TRBJ2-2; 7 bases are shared with TRBD1. Per germline, CDR1 SGHAT and CDR2 FQNNGV. There are 17 residues in the CDR3. J was trimmed by 0 bases and V by 2 bases; bases with no gene match: 6. The CDR3 reads CASSLFGQAPNTGELFF. In DNA form, the CDR3 reads TGTGCCAGCAGCTTATTCGGACAGGCCCCGAACACCGGGGAGCTGTTTTTT.

This clonotype has only a few counts. A read error may be the cause here, since a much bigger clone is one base away. The gene calls are TRBV7-2 and TRBJ2-7, with 7 bases fitting TRBD2. CDR3 size: 15 residues. Trimming cost V 0 bases and J 7 bases; bases outside gene matches: 9. Germline V gene sequence: CDR1 SGHTA, CDR2 FQGNSA. This CDR3 is CASSLARGAGNEQYF. CDR3 nucleotides: TGTGCCAGCAGCTTAGCGCGGGGAGCGGGGAATGAGCAGTACTTC.

V usage is TRBV12-3 or TRBV12-4 and J usage is TRBJ1-1; 7 nucleotides align to TRBD1. Losses at the gene ends were 5 bases for V and 6 bases for J; bases not matched to a gene: 3. The CDR3 sequence is 12 residues long. This CDR3 is CASSPGTAEAFF. For the CDR3, the DNA is TGTGCCAGCAGTCCCGGGACAGCTGAAGCTTTCTTT.

The sample holds many counts of this clonotype. The rearrangement uses TRBV28 and TRBJ2-1; 7 bases match TRBD2. The CDR3 runs 15 residues. J lost 5 bases, V lost 2 bases, and 6 bases had no gene match. CDR1 is MDHEN and CDR2 is SYDVKM in the germline V gene. The CDR3 DNA follows: TGTGCCAGCAGTTTAGCGGGGGACCTAGACAATGAGCAGTTCTTC. This gives the protein CASSLAGDLDNEQFF. Using reference TRBV28 and TRBJ2-1 for the parts outside the CDR3, the full variable domain is DVKVTQSSRYLVKRTGEKVFLECVQDMDHENMFWYRQDPGLGLRLIYFSYDVKMKEKGDIPEGYSVSREKKERFSLILESASTNQTSMYLCASSLAGDLDNEQFFGPGTRLTVL.

As concerns this clonotype: Being one base from a much bigger clone, this may be a read error. The chain is built from TRBV12-3 or TRBV12-4 and TRBJ2-7; D is possibly TRBD1 (6 bases). The CDR3 is 13 residues long. The V gene lost 5 bases and the J gene lost 12 bases, with 20 bases spanning the gap. The CDR3 region is CASSRIQTGRMYF. Here the CDR3 DNA reads TGTGCCAGCAGTCGAATCCAGACAGGTCGGATGTACTTC.

The V and J genes are TRBV5-1 and TRBJ2-1; tentative D call: TRBD2 (6 bases). Trimming removed 0 bases from V and 7 bases from J, with 17 bases in between. Germline-derived CDR1 and CDR2 are SGHRS and YFSETQ. This CDR3 spans 16 amino acids. The CDR3 reads CASSLAEGRNWNEQFF. CDR3 DNA: TGCGCCAGCAGCTTGGCGGAGGGCAGGAACTGGAATGAGCAGTTCTTC.

This clonotype was observed a few times. A much bigger clone sits one base away, suggesting this may be a read error. The chain is built from TRBV15 and TRBJ2-7, with a weak D call TRBD2 (6 bases). V was clipped by 2 bases and J by 6 bases, with 17 bases between them. The CDR3 covers 15 residues. The germline V gene has CDR1 LNHNV and CDR2 YYDKDF (reference sequence). Written as DNA, the CDR3 is TGTGCCACCAGCAGATCCGGGGACGGGGACTGCGAGCAGTACTTC. Residues: CATSRSGDGDCEQYF.

As regards this clonotype: A much larger clone lies one base from this, so it may be a read error. The rearrangement joins TRBV6-2 or TRBV6-3 to TRBJ2-7; unclear D gene. Germline V lookup: CDR1 MNHEY, CDR2 SVGEGT. Trimming removed 5 bases from V and 10 bases from J, with 15 bases in between. The CDR3 has 12 residues. This CDR3 is CASSAGRIPQYF. The CDR3 DNA follows: TGTGCCAGCAGTGCAGGCAGGATCCCTCAGTACTTC.

Only a few counts were recorded for this clonotype. The rearrangement joins TRBV30 to TRBJ2-7, with D possibly being TRBD1 (6 bases). Germline V gene sequence: CDR1 GTSNPN, CDR2 SVGIG (reference sequence). V was shortened by 0 bases and J by 3 bases, with 9 bases between the two germline ends. The CDR3 runs 13 residues. CDR3 in amino acids: CAWSVLRGYEQYF. In DNA, the CDR3 is TGTGCCTGGAGTGTACTCAGGGGCTACGAGCAGTACTTC.

The chain links TRBV28 to TRBJ2-2, with TRBD2 matching 11 bases. Trimming removed 10 bases from V and 0 bases from J; junction bases left unmatched: 4. This CDR3 has 15 amino acids. Germline loops: CDR1 MDHEN, CDR2 SYDVKM. CDR3 coding DNA: TGTGCCATTAGCGGGGGGGCCCCGAACACCGGGGAGCTGTTTTTT. Translation: CAISGGAPNTGELFF. Drawing the rest from reference TRBV28 and TRBJ2-2, the complete variable domain is DVKVTQSSRYLVKRTGEKVFLECVQDMDHENMFWYRQDPGLGLRLIYFSYDVKMKEKGDIPEGYSVSREKKERFSLILESASTNQTSMYLCAISGGAPNTGELFFGEGSRLTVL.

The rearrangement links TRBV20-1 to TRBJ2-5, with D maybe TRBD2 (6 bases). The CDR3 is made up of 16 amino acids. From germline, CDR1 is DFQATT and CDR2 SNEGSKA (reference sequence). Trimming cost V 3 bases and J 11 bases, with 28 bases left between them. In DNA form, the CDR3 reads TGCAGTGCTAGCTTAAGTTTCGGCGGGGCCGGGGATGAGCAGTACTTC. This translates into CSASLSFGGAGDEQYF.

As regards this clonotype: The junction shows a germline mismatch at one end, possibly a read error. The rearrangement links TRBV5-6 to TRBJ1-5; D gene unclear. Germline CDR1 and CDR2: SGHDT and YYEEEE. The CDR3 is 14 amino acids. The CDR3, as DNA: TGTACCAGCAGCTTGCTACAGTCCAATCAGCCCCAGCATTTT. Translating it yields CTSSLLQSNQPQHF.

This clonotype appeared a single time. With a much larger clone just one base away, this may be a read error. The chain links TRBV3-1 to TRBJ2-1; D possibly uses TRBD1 or TRBD2 (5 bases each). There are 14 residues in the CDR3. Between the trimmed V and J ends, which lost 3 bases and 5 bases, there was a span of 11 bases. Per the germline V gene, CDR1 is LGHDT and CDR2 is YNNKEL (reference sequence). CDR3: CASSQGEGNNEQFF. The CDR3 DNA is TGTGCCAGCAGCCAGGGAGAGGGGAACAATGAGCAGTTCTTC.

To note about this clonotype: A much larger clone lies one base from this, so it may be a read error. CDR3 protein: CASSCTAGNTIYF. In nucleotides, the CDR3 is TGTGCCAGCAGCTGCACTGCTGGAAACACCATATATTTT. The V gene is TRBV7-2, the J gene TRBJ1-3; D is unresolved. Trimming took off 4 bases at V and 2 bases at J, with 6 bases between the two ends. CDR3 size: 13 residues. Germline values: CDR1 SGHTA, CDR2 FQGNSA.

This clonotype came up a few times. The CDR3 sequence: CASSYPGINYNEQYF. In DNA form, the CDR3 reads TGTGCCAGCAGCTATCCCGGGATCAACTACAATGAGCAGTACTTC. The chain links TRBV12-3 or TRBV12-4 to TRBJ2-1; weak D call: TRBD2 (5 bases). The J call is uncertain, as TRBJ2-7 better fits the DNA end. The CDR3 is 15 residues long.

CDR3 nucleotide sequence: TGTGCAGCCACGGGGCGGGACTCCTACAATGAGCAGTACTTC. It is translated as CAATGRDSYNEQYF. V and J are TRBV6-1 and TRBJ2-1; TRBD2 might be the D (6 bases). The J call may not be correct, given that the DNA end is closer to TRBJ2-7. Germline lookup yields CDR1 MNHNS and CDR2 SASEGT. The CDR3 is 14 amino acids.

This clonotype turned up a few times. V usage is TRBV30 and J usage is TRBJ2-7; 8 bases agree with TRBD1. CDR1 and CDR2 from the germline V gene are GTSNPN and SVGIG (reference sequence). V gave up 5 bases and J gave up 0 bases; unmatched junction bases: 6. This CDR3 contains 14 residues. Written as DNA, the CDR3 is TGTGCCTGGGTCTCAGGGGGCAGCTCCTACGAGCAGTACTTC. Its translation: CAWVSGGSSYEQYF.

This clonotype was found a few times. V is TRBV6-2 or TRBV6-3 and J is TRBJ1-1, with 7 positions matching TRBD1. The CDR3 length is 15 residues. Per the germline V gene, CDR1 is MNHEY and CDR2 is SVGEGT. Losses at the gene ends were 5 bases for V and 0 bases for J; bases not matched to a gene: 6. This CDR3 is CASSTWDRLNTEAFF. CDR3 DNA sequence: TGTGCCAGCAGTACCTGGGACAGATTGAACACTGAAGCTTTCTTT.